This TCR beta chain emerged from a study of neurological immune-mediated disorders. This clonotype was picked up many times. Antigen unknown. V was pared by 2 bases and J by 2 bases, with 9 bases between. CDR3 length equals 15 residues. Overall study results and limits: HTLV-1-associated myelopathy ranked highest for TCR clonal expansion and multiple sclerosis lowest, beneath healthy controls.

TCRdb re-derived calls from the 5' RACE reads in MiXCR, one entry per CDR3 protein. The sample has roughly 41,000 distinct CDR3 sequences; 1.9% are singletons. The sequencing sample was made of PBMCs. This chain connects TRBV12-3 or TRBV12-4 to TRBJ2-2; D possibly corresponds to TRBD1 (5 bases). This clonotype was sampled from a middle-aged woman with multiple sclerosis. CDR3 protein: CASSLWGFNTGELFF. DNA of the CDR3: TGTGCCAGCAGTTTATGGGGCTTCAACACCGGGGAGCTGTTTTTT.